What follows are 11 T cell receptor beta chains derived from one specimen sequenced in a study of beta chain bispecific antibodies for T cell cancers. General observations from the study: Normal T cells contributed less of the targeted TRBV signal than the leukemia cells did.

TCRdb re-called the 5' RACE reads with MiXCR, one entry per CDR3 protein. The sample lists 20,000 to 25,000 distinct CDR3 sequences; under 3% were seen once. Antigens of these TCRs are unknown. Expansion lasted approximately 3 days, with either anti-CD3 antibody OKT3 or CD3/CD28 beads. Sequenced input: healthy donor T cells cultured with leukemia cells. These receptors all come from a human donor in good health. Some clones in this sample may be carry-over from other donors' samples.

This clonotype was seen many times. This chain joins TRBV19 and TRBJ2-2, with TRBD2 as a possible D gene (5 bases). V gave up 1 base and J gave up 7 bases, with 13 bases separating them. The CDR3 runs 15 residues. Germline loops: CDR1 LNHDA, CDR2 SQIVND (reference sequence). The CDR3 loop reads CASSIGSGTHGELFF. DNA of the CDR3: TGTGCCAGTAGTATAGGAAGCGGAACGCACGGGGAGCTGTTTTTT.

This clonotype turned up a few times. V usage is TRBV19 and J usage is TRBJ1-5; D is unresolved. Germline CDR1 and CDR2: LNHDA and SQIVND (reference sequence). Trimming shortened V by 1 base and J by 9 bases, and 16 bases separated the two germline ends. The CDR3 is 15 residues long. CDR3 nucleotides: TGTGCCAGTAGTATAGGGACTCACCTCGAGGCGCCCCAGCATTTT. The encoded protein is CASSIGTHLEAPQHF.

V usage is TRBV30 and J usage is TRBJ2-5; D is undetermined. Germline assignment: CDR1 GTSNPN and CDR2 SVGIG (reference sequence). The CDR3 has 13 residues. Trimming shortened V by 0 bases and J by 5 bases, and 10 bases separated the two germline ends. The CDR3 nucleotides are TGTGCCTGGAGTGTGTCGGGCATGGAGACCCAGTACTTC. Amino acid sequence: CAWSVSGMETQYF.

J is TRBJ1-6 and V is TRBV20-1; no firm D call. Germline CDR1 DFQATT, CDR2 SNEGSKA (reference sequence). Between the trimmed V and J ends, which lost 6 bases and 8 bases, there was a span of 14 bases. The length of the CDR3 is 13 residues. CDR3 region: CSAGSMVYSPLHF. CDR3 in DNA: TGCAGTGCCGGGAGCATGGTGTATTCACCCCTCCACTTT.

This clonotype was seen ten or more times. The chain is built from TRBV7-3 and TRBJ1-6; D is unresolved. The CDR3 has 14 residues. The germline gives CDR1 SGHTA, CDR2 FQGTGA. Trimming cost V 5 bases and J 7 bases, with 12 bases left between them. The CDR3 DNA is TGTGCCAGCAGCCAGTTTGTGGGGAATTCACCCCTCCACTTT. Its protein product is CASSQFVGNSPLHF.

Many counts were recorded for this clonotype. The chain combines TRBV6-1 with TRBJ2-7; D tentatively reads TRBD1 or TRBD2 (5 bases each). The V gene's germline CDR1 is MNHNS and CDR2 SASEGT. Trimming took 2 bases from V and 1 from J, leaving 9 bases between them. This CDR3 has 14 amino acids. CDR3 in amino acids: CASSELGGSYEQYF. In nucleotides, the CDR3 is TGTGCCAGCAGTGAACTTGGGGGATCCTACGAGCAGTACTTC.

This clonotype was seen only a few times. The chain recombines TRBV3-1 with TRBJ2-2; D is possibly TRBD2 (5 bases). The V end lost 4 bases, the J end lost 0 bases, and 15 bases lay between the germline ends. Germline values: CDR1 LGHDT, CDR2 YNNKEL (reference sequence). CDR3 length equals 17 residues. The CDR3, as DNA: TGTGCCAGCAGCCCTGAGGGCCGGGCAGCGAACACCGGGGAGCTGTTTTTT. The encoded protein is CASSPEGRAANTGELFF.

Only a few counts were recorded for this clonotype. The chain is built from TRBV18 and TRBJ2-3; D call uncertain. The CDR3 consists of 14 residues. CDR1 and CDR2 from the germline V gene are KGHSH and LQKENI. V was trimmed by 4 bases and J by 5 bases, leaving 13 bases between them. CDR3 region: CASSQPESRDTQYF. CDR3 in DNA: TGTGCCAGCTCACAACCGGAATCCAGAGATACGCAGTATTTT.

The table lists this clonotype with many counts. This chain uses TRBV29-1 with TRBJ2-5; D remains unclear. From germline, CDR1 is SQVTM and CDR2 ANQGSEA. The CDR3 covers 14 residues. Trimming took 5 bases from V and 2 from J, leaving 15 bases between them. CDR3 nucleotides: TGCAGCGTTACGGACGGAGTTCTACAAGAGACCCAGTACTTC. Protein sequence: CSVTDGVLQETQYF.

This sequence joins TRBV27 and TRBJ1-2, with 12 positions matching TRBD1. Germline lookup yields CDR1 MNHEY and CDR2 SMNVEV (reference sequence). This CDR3 region has 15 residues. V shed 4 bases, J shed 8 bases, and the junction held 8 bases outside the gene matches. CDR3 bases: TGTGCCAGCAGTTCCGCGGGACAGGGGGCGGGAGGCTACACCTTC. It is translated as CASSSAGQGAGGYTF.

Ten or more counts support this clonotype. The chain employs TRBV6-5 and TRBJ2-2; D is undetermined. Trimming left V 8 bases short and J 2 bases short, with 21 bases between. CDR1 is MNHEY, CDR2 SVGAGI, per germline. The CDR3 sequence is 17 residues long. CDR3 coding DNA: TGTGCCAGCCGAAGTCCCCTCGTAGGGCTCAACACCGGGGAGCTGTTTTTT. This translates into CASRSPLVGLNTGELFF.